This paragraph covers one T cell receptor (beta chain) sequence. The antigen remains unidentified. The repertoire was sequenced with immunoSEQ multiplex PCR; TCRdb's copy has only in-frame clones and lacks some. The sample carries 55,000 to 70,000 clones, about 87% recorded once. This CDR3 region has 12 residues. The V gene's germline CDR1 is GTSNPN and CDR2 SVGIG (reference sequence). The V end was cut by 0 bases, the J end by 6 bases, with 5 bases between. These data are taken from a study of OX40 agonist ivuxolimab in advanced cancers. Study-level background: Three patients had partial responses: one hepatocellular carcinoma, two cutaneous melanoma.

Study results and limitations: Among patients with partial responses at 0.1-3.0 mg/kg, clonal expansion was among the lowest.

The receptor was isolated from an adult with an advanced solid tumor such as melanoma, head and neck, liver or kidney cancer. This material consisted of CD4+ or CD8+ T cells sorted from blood, taken in a trial of the OX40 agonist ivuxolimab. The chain has TRBV30 and TRBJ2-2; D is unclear. CDR3 region: CAWSVPPGELFF. The CDR3 bases are TGTGCCTGGAGTGTACCCCCCGGGGAGCTGTTTTTT.